The sequence of this TCR beta chain was determined in a study of monozygotic twins with cystic fibrosis. Study overall: With about 15 PCR cycles, barcoded libraries came from around 3 micrograms of fragmented DNA. Study-level findings and limits: In this small cohort, shared CDR3 numbers showed no association with age, concordance or disease severity.

Method: immunoSEQ multiplex PCR; TCRdb's copy keeps in-frame clones and lacks some. The sample lists about 17,000 clones, around 96% seen once, with roughly 0.62% in the top ten. As concerns this clone: Its specificity is not known.

This CDR3 has 19 amino acids. Germline-derived CDR1 and CDR2 are LGHNA and YSLEER. V was cut by 0 bases and J by 8 bases, with 25 bases left in between. The sample consisted of blood. This chain uses TRBV4-3 with TRBJ1-4; D not certain. The sequence was obtained from a girl between 2 and 10 years old with cystic fibrosis. CDR3 nucleotides: TGCGCCAGCAGCCAAGATCGCCAGCCAGAGAAATTAGTAGCGGAAAAACTGTTTTTT. Protein product: CASSQDRQPEKLVAEKLFF.